The clone carrying this T cell receptor beta chain has a handful of counts. Its antigen remains unidentified. Each patient relapsed following autologous stem cell transplantation, and prior brentuximab vedotin exposure differed. Germline assignment: CDR1 MNHEY and CDR2 SMNVEV (reference sequence). This CDR3 comprises 13 residues. These data originate in a study of PD-1 blockade in classical Hodgkin lymphoma. The protocol was immunoSEQ multiplex PCR, while the TCRdb copy is restricted to in-frame clones and leaves out a portion. This sample carries 45,000 to 65,000 clones, around 78% of them seen once, and the ten largest clones take roughly 15%. Study-level points and caveats: Any patient who commenced nivolumab under 1 year after ASCT was excluded.

This chain connects TRBV27 to TRBJ2-1; perhaps TRBD2 as D (5 bases). This clonotype was obtained from a human donor with classical Hodgkin lymphoma. The sample here was peripheral blood mononuclear cells (PBMCs), taken before the second cycle of nivolumab. Written as DNA, the CDR3 is TGTGCAAGCCGGGGAAAGAGCTACAATGAGCAGTTCTTC. This codes for CASRGKSYNEQFF.